These T cell receptor beta chains were read from a single sample in a study of chemoradiotherapy in HPV16-positive cancers. Method: immunoSEQ multiplex PCR; TCRdb's copy keeps in-frame clones and lacks some. Seen here are tens of thousands of clones, nearly 95% observed once, and the top ten hold 15% to 20%. The sample in question was blood, obtained from a patient who underwent chemoradiotherapy. These receptors came from a human donor with HPV-associated anogenital cancer. Both conserved end residues are part of each CDR3. The order of the fields is J gene, D gene, clone size, V gene, CDR3 protein, CDR3 DNA. D genes are given only for firm matches. Size values are once, few and many counts, or a class for expanded clones, and some rows have none.

j_call: TRBJ1-5
d_call: NA
clone_size: NA
v_call: TRBV28
cdr3_aa: CASRTGSNQPQHF
cdr3_nt: TGTGCCAGCAGAACAGGGAGCAATCAGCCCCAGCATTTT

j_call: TRBJ1-2
d_call: NA
clone_size: NA
v_call: TRBV9
cdr3_aa: CASSVGERAYGYTF
cdr3_nt: TGTGCCAGCAGCGTAGGGGAAAGGGCCTATGGCTACACCTTC

j_call: TRBJ2-2
d_call: NA
clone_size: NA
v_call: TRBV27
cdr3_aa: CASSLSWGARTGELFF
cdr3_nt: TGTGCCAGCAGTTTATCCTGGGGGGCCAGGACCGGGGAGCTGTTTTTT

j_call: TRBJ2-3
d_call: TRBD1
clone_size: NA
v_call: TRBV4-3
cdr3_aa: CASSSGTGEADTQYF
cdr3_nt: TGCGCCAGCAGCTCCGGGACAGGGGAAGCAGATACGCAGTATTTT

j_call: TRBJ1-3
d_call: TRBD1
clone_size: NA
v_call: TRBV5-6
cdr3_aa: CASSSSGTGVYVNTIYF
cdr3_nt: TGTGCCAGCAGCTCATCTGGGACAGGGGTTTATGTAAACACCATATATTTT

j_call: TRBJ1-5
d_call: NA
clone_size: NA
v_call: TRBV12-5
cdr3_aa: CASGLVGWTHNSNQPQHF
cdr3_nt: TGTGCTAGTGGTTTGGTAGGCTGGACACATAATAGCAATCAGCCCCAGCATTTT

j_call: TRBJ2-7
d_call: NA
clone_size: NA
v_call: TRBV28
cdr3_aa: CASSSGTLYEQYF
cdr3_nt: TGTGCCAGCAGTTCCGGGACACTCTACGAGCAGTACTTC

j_call: TRBJ2-7
d_call: TRBD2
clone_size: NA
v_call: TRBV4-2
cdr3_aa: CASSRGAGTSGIGSYEQYF
cdr3_nt: TGTGCCAGCAGCCGAGGAGCCGGGACTAGCGGGATTGGATCCTACGAGCAGTACTTC

j_call: TRBJ2-5
d_call: NA
clone_size: NA
v_call: TRBV5-4
cdr3_aa: CASSLGVQETQYF
cdr3_nt: TGTGCCAGCAGCTTGGGGGTACAAGAGACCCAGTACTTC

j_call: TRBJ1-4
d_call: NA
clone_size: once
v_call: TRBV28
cdr3_aa: CASRPSGGPITNEKLFF
cdr3_nt: TGTGCCAGCAGACCTTCGGGGGGGCCTATCACTAATGAAAAACTGTTTTTT

j_call: TRBJ1-2
d_call: TRBD1
clone_size: NA
v_call: TRBV5-5
cdr3_aa: CASRRTGGMTGNGYTF
cdr3_nt: TGTGCCAGCAGAAGGACAGGGGGAATGACGGGGAATGGCTACACCTTC

j_call: TRBJ2-7
d_call: TRBD1
clone_size: NA
v_call: TRBV29-1
cdr3_aa: CSVASGTGAYEQYF
cdr3_nt: TGCAGCGTCGCATCCGGGACAGGGGCCTACGAGCAGTACTTC

j_call: TRBJ2-2
d_call: TRBD2
clone_size: once
v_call: TRBV19
cdr3_aa: CASSSPGLATNTGELFF
cdr3_nt: TGTGCCAGTAGTTCCCCGGGACTAGCCACGAACACCGGGGAGCTGTTTTTT

j_call: TRBJ1-4
d_call: NA
clone_size: NA
v_call: TRBV4-2
cdr3_aa: CASSQERGRGEKLFF
cdr3_nt: TGTGCCAGCAGCCAAGAGAGGGGACGGGGAGAAAAACTGTTTTTT

j_call: TRBJ2-2
d_call: NA
clone_size: NA
v_call: TRBV18
cdr3_aa: CASSPAGTRNTGELFF
cdr3_nt: TGTGCCAGCTCACCCGCAGGGACCCGGAACACCGGGGAGCTGTTTTTT

j_call: TRBJ2-1
d_call: TRBD2
clone_size: NA
v_call: TRBV6-5
cdr3_aa: CASSFSGLAGYNEQFF
cdr3_nt: TGTGCCAGCAGTTTCTCGGGACTAGCGGGTTACAATGAGCAGTTCTTC

j_call: TRBJ2-7
d_call: TRBD2
clone_size: NA
v_call: TRBV2
cdr3_aa: CASTTLAGVYEQYF
cdr3_nt: TGTGCCAGCACCACTTTAGCGGGTGTTTACGAGCAGTACTTC

j_call: TRBJ2-7
d_call: NA
clone_size: NA
v_call: TRBV6-5
cdr3_aa: CASSTLGGGRYEQYF
cdr3_nt: TGTGCCAGCAGTACCCTGGGAGGGGGCAGGTACGAGCAGTACTTC

j_call: TRBJ1-5
d_call: NA
clone_size: NA
v_call: TRBV18
cdr3_aa: CASSPLQGSHGNQPQHF
cdr3_nt: TGTGCCAGCTCCCCTCTACAGGGATCCCACGGCAATCAGCCCCAGCATTTT

j_call: TRBJ2-7
d_call: NA
clone_size: NA
v_call: TRBV7-2
cdr3_aa: CASSWADSSYEQYF
cdr3_nt: TGTGCCAGCAGCTGGGCAGACAGCTCCTACGAGCAGTACTTC

j_call: TRBJ2-7
d_call: NA
clone_size: NA
v_call: TRBV4-3
cdr3_aa: CASSRDPARYYEQYF
cdr3_nt: TGCGCCAGCAGCCGAGATCCGGCCAGGTACTACGAGCAGTACTTC

j_call: TRBJ1-2
d_call: NA
clone_size: NA
v_call: TRBV19
cdr3_aa: CASSIGGGFNYGYTF
cdr3_nt: TGTGCCAGTAGTATAGGAGGGGGTTTCAACTATGGCTACACCTTC

j_call: TRBJ2-7
d_call: NA
clone_size: NA
v_call: TRBV15
cdr3_aa: CATSRGTTTEQYF
cdr3_nt: TGTGCCACCAGCAGAGGGACGACGACGGAGCAGTACTTC

j_call: TRBJ1-5
d_call: NA
clone_size: NA
v_call: TRBV9
cdr3_aa: CASSVDGSRNQPQHF
cdr3_nt: TGTGCCAGCAGCGTAGATGGCAGTCGCAATCAGCCCCAGCATTTT

j_call: TRBJ1-2
d_call: NA
clone_size: once
v_call: TRBV10-3
cdr3_aa: CAIRQPASSGYTF
cdr3_nt: TGTGCCATCCGACAGCCCGCCTCCTCTGGCTACACCTTC

j_call: TRBJ2-7
d_call: TRBD2
clone_size: NA
v_call: TRBV15
cdr3_aa: CATSRPPGASGIAYEQYF
cdr3_nt: TGTGCCACCAGCAGACCCCCGGGGGCTAGCGGGATCGCCTACGAGCAGTACTTC

j_call: TRBJ2-7
d_call: NA
clone_size: NA
v_call: TRBV7-6
cdr3_aa: CASSVEDLASYEQYF
cdr3_nt: TGTGCCAGCAGTGTCGAGGACCTGGCCTCCTACGAGCAGTACTTC

j_call: TRBJ2-7
d_call: NA
clone_size: NA
v_call: TRBV11-2
cdr3_aa: CASSPPGRTYEQYF
cdr3_nt: TGTGCCAGCAGCCCTCCGGGACGTACCTACGAGCAGTACTTC

j_call: TRBJ2-7
d_call: NA
clone_size: NA
v_call: TRBV7-3
cdr3_aa: CASSQRPPGEQYF
cdr3_nt: TGTGCCAGCAGCCAGAGACCACCGGGGGAGCAGTACTTC

j_call: TRBJ1-1
d_call: NA
clone_size: NA
v_call: TRBV7-6
cdr3_aa: CASSSRAPPAEAFF
cdr3_nt: TGTGCCAGCAGCTCCAGGGCGCCGCCCGCTGAAGCTTTCTTT

j_call: TRBJ1-1
d_call: NA
clone_size: NA
v_call: TRBV12-5
cdr3_aa: CASARLPVPGNTEAFF
cdr3_nt: TGTGCTAGCGCCCGGCTCCCCGTACCCGGGAACACTGAAGCTTTCTTT

j_call: TRBJ1-2
d_call: NA
clone_size: once
v_call: TRBV5-4
cdr3_aa: CASSLNREIYGYTF
cdr3_nt: TGTGCCAGCAGCTTGAACAGGGAGATCTATGGCTACACCTTC

j_call: TRBJ1-5
d_call: NA
clone_size: NA
v_call: TRBV28
cdr3_aa: CASSLWEFNQPQHF
cdr3_nt: TGTGCCAGCAGTTTATGGGAATTCAATCAGCCCCAGCATTTT

j_call: TRBJ1-5
d_call: NA
clone_size: NA
v_call: TRBV19
cdr3_aa: CASSIVIGSNQPQHF
cdr3_nt: TGTGCCAGTAGTATAGTAATAGGGAGCAATCAGCCCCAGCATTTT

j_call: TRBJ1-2
d_call: TRBD1
clone_size: NA
v_call: TRBV7-9
cdr3_aa: CASSPTGTDNYGYTF
cdr3_nt: TGTGCCAGCAGCCCCACCGGGACAGATAACTATGGCTACACCTTC

j_call: TRBJ1-2
d_call: TRBD1
clone_size: NA
v_call: TRBV27
cdr3_aa: CASSTYGTANGYTF
cdr3_nt: TGTGCCAGCAGTACATACGGGACAGCCAACGGCTACACCTTC

j_call: TRBJ2-1
d_call: TRBD2
clone_size: NA
v_call: TRBV18
cdr3_aa: CASSSGLAGGGEQFF
cdr3_nt: TGTGCCAGCTCCTCGGGACTAGCGGGAGGAGGGGAGCAGTTCTTC

j_call: TRBJ2-1
d_call: NA
clone_size: once
v_call: TRBV18
cdr3_aa: CASSPRHRSSYNEQFF
cdr3_nt: TGTGCCAGCTCACCACGGCACCGAAGCTCCTACAATGAGCAGTTCTTC

j_call: TRBJ1-4
d_call: NA
clone_size: once
v_call: TRBV7-2
cdr3_aa: CASSPRGAGRTNEKLFF
cdr3_nt: TGTGCCAGCAGCCCCCGGGGCGCAGGGAGGACTAATGAAAAACTGTTTTTT

j_call: TRBJ2-1
d_call: TRBD1
clone_size: NA
v_call: TRBV5-1
cdr3_aa: CASHSQGAGGNEQFF
cdr3_nt: TGCGCCAGTCACAGCCAAGGGGCAGGGGGCAATGAGCAGTTCTTC

j_call: TRBJ1-1
d_call: NA
clone_size: once
v_call: TRBV9
cdr3_aa: CASSPRGNTEAFF
cdr3_nt: TGTGCCAGCAGCCCGCGGGGGAACACTGAAGCTTTCTTT

j_call: TRBJ2-7
d_call: NA
clone_size: NA
v_call: TRBV5-4
cdr3_aa: CASSQDVGHEQYF
cdr3_nt: TGCGCCAGCAGCCAGGATGTGGGACACGAGCAGTACTTC

j_call: TRBJ1-1
d_call: NA
clone_size: NA
v_call: TRBV7-2
cdr3_aa: CASSLGHIWAEAFF
cdr3_nt: TGTGCCAGCAGCTTAGGACATATATGGGCTGAAGCTTTCTTT

j_call: TRBJ2-2
d_call: NA
clone_size: NA
v_call: TRBV5-1
cdr3_aa: CASSLATQVGELFF
cdr3_nt: TGCGCCAGCAGCTTGGCAACACAGGTCGGGGAGCTGTTTTTT

j_call: TRBJ2-3
d_call: NA
clone_size: NA
v_call: TRBV5-1
cdr3_aa: CASSLRAGSTDTQYF
cdr3_nt: TGCGCCAGCAGCTTGAGGGCAGGAAGCACAGATACGCAGTATTTT

j_call: TRBJ1-5
d_call: NA
clone_size: once
v_call: TRBV28
cdr3_aa: CASSPGRQGANQPQHF
cdr3_nt: TGTGCCAGCAGTCCCGGGCGGCAGGGCGCCAATCAGCCCCAGCATTTT

j_call: TRBJ2-7
d_call: NA
clone_size: NA
v_call: TRBV19
cdr3_aa: CASRAPGKGDEQYF
cdr3_nt: TGTGCCAGTAGAGCGCCGGGGAAGGGCGACGAGCAGTACTTC

j_call: TRBJ2-1
d_call: NA
clone_size: NA
v_call: TRBV19
cdr3_aa: CASIGEAYNEQFF
cdr3_nt: TGTGCCAGTATAGGGGAAGCCTACAATGAGCAGTTCTTC

j_call: TRBJ2-1
d_call: NA
clone_size: NA
v_call: TRBV4-3
cdr3_aa: CASSPQGLYNEQFF
cdr3_nt: TGCGCCAGCAGCCCGCAGGGTCTCTACAATGAGCAGTTCTTC

j_call: TRBJ2-1
d_call: NA
clone_size: NA
v_call: TRBV7-7
cdr3_aa: CASSSLGGASNEQFF
cdr3_nt: TGTGCTAGCAGCTCACTAGGGGGGGCCTCGAATGAGCAGTTCTTC

j_call: TRBJ2-1
d_call: NA
clone_size: NA
v_call: TRBV28
cdr3_aa: CASSLTDNEQFF
cdr3_nt: TGTGCCAGCAGCCTAACAGACAATGAGCAGTTCTTC

j_call: TRBJ2-7
d_call: TRBD2
clone_size: NA
v_call: TRBV7-2
cdr3_aa: CASSLIVAGVKEQYF
cdr3_nt: TGTGCCAGCAGCTTAATTGTAGCGGGAGTTAAAGAGCAGTACTTC

j_call: TRBJ2-3
d_call: TRBD2
clone_size: NA
v_call: TRBV27
cdr3_aa: CASSFRSGGRGDTQYF
cdr3_nt: TGTGCCAGCAGTTTCCGGTCGGGGGGGCGTGGAGATACGCAGTATTTT

j_call: TRBJ2-7
d_call: NA
clone_size: NA
v_call: TRBV19
cdr3_aa: CASSLSPAAGYDEQYF
cdr3_nt: TGTGCCAGTAGCCTATCTCCGGCGGCTGGTTATGACGAGCAGTACTTC

j_call: TRBJ1-1
d_call: TRBD1
clone_size: NA
v_call: TRBV7-2
cdr3_aa: CASSFVTTGRNTEAFF
cdr3_nt: TGTGCCAGCAGCTTTGTAACGACAGGGAGGAACACTGAAGCTTTCTTT

j_call: TRBJ2-5
d_call: NA
clone_size: once
v_call: TRBV4-3
cdr3_aa: CASSQGIQETQYF
cdr3_nt: TGCGCCAGCAGCCAAGGGATTCAAGAGACCCAGTACTTC

j_call: TRBJ2-1
d_call: TRBD2
clone_size: NA
v_call: TRBV7-6
cdr3_aa: CASSWRLAGGNEQFF
cdr3_nt: TGTGCCAGCAGCTGGCGACTAGCGGGGGGCAATGAGCAGTTCTTC